The entry below describes one T cell receptor (beta chain). Its antigen is still unknown. This sample stems from a study of cytomegalovirus exposure and HLA in healthy donors. Germline CDR1 reads SNHLY; CDR2 reads FYNNEI. The V end was cut by 5 bases, the J end by 1 base, with 6 bases between. The length of the CDR3 is 12 residues. Study-wide results and limits: As was reported, the HLA-A and HLA-B alleles of most subjects were accurately predicted from TCR beta sequences.

Both 60 Vbeta primers and 13 Jbeta primers went into the PCR. Study processing details: Later, an analysis found around 80 million unique TCR beta chains, and approximately 10 million of these were shared. Profiling relied on immunoSEQ multiplex PCR, and the TCRdb table lists in-frame clones only, not all of them. For V, J and clone size, that table is used; D and trimming come from the DNA. The sample consists of roughly 190,000 clones, about 87% of them appearing once. Sequenced material: PBMCs. The TCR was taken from a young man in good health and CMV-seronegative. The J gene is TRBJ2-7, the V gene TRBV2, with D hard to call. The CDR3 loop reads CASSRLSYEQYF. In DNA form, the CDR3 reads TGTGCCAGCAGTAGACTTTCCTACGAGCAGTACTTC.